These 22 T cell receptor beta chains originate from one sample sequenced in a study of metastatic and nonmetastatic thyroid tumors. TCRdb reprocessed the PCR reads via MiXCR. The sample lists roughly 20,000 clones; 20% to 25% were seen once. Patients underwent thyroid surgery, and none had received any treatment before it. The sample consisted of adjacent normal tissue. The receptors originated from a female donor with papillary thyroid cancer or a benign thyroid nodule (not recorded which). Some clones in this sample may be carry-over from other donors' samples.

This clone has ten or more counts. The chain employs TRBV7-9 and TRBJ2-5; 7 positions match TRBD2. CDR3 length: 14 amino acids. In germline, CDR1 is SEHNR, CDR2 FQNEAQ (reference sequence). V dropped 0 bases and J dropped 4; count of bases not matched to a gene: 2. CDR3 in DNA: TGTGCCAGCAGCTTAGCGGGCGGGAGAGAGACCCAGTACTTC. Translating gives CASSLAGGRETQYF.

V usage is TRBV24-1 and J usage is TRBJ2-3; D gene ambiguous. The germline V gene has CDR1 KGHDR and CDR2 SFDVKD. V lost 6 bases and J lost 0, with 9 bases in between. The CDR3 consists of 14 residues. CDR3: CATSSITSTDTQYF. DNA of the CDR3: TGTGCCACCAGTTCTATCACTAGCACAGATACGCAGTATTTT.

There are a few counts of this clone. The chain is built from TRBV7-6 and TRBJ1-2; tentative D call: TRBD1 (6 bases). The CDR3 runs to 18 residues. V lost 5 bases and J 1 base, leaving 23 bases between the germline ends. The germline gives CDR1 SGHVS, CDR2 FNYEAQ. The CDR3 protein is CASSPEGGAQKSNYGYTF. The CDR3 coding sequence is TGTGCCAGCAGCCCCGAAGGGGGGGCCCAAAAAAGTAACTATGGCTACACCTTC.

The chain joins TRBV4-1 to TRBJ1-1, with 7 bases lining up with TRBD1. Germline V gene sequence: CDR1 MGHRA, CDR2 YSYEKL. J lost 10 bases, V lost 0 bases, and 17 bases had no gene match. CDR3 length: 17 amino acids. The CDR3, as DNA: TGCGCCAGCAGCCAAGAGCCCCCGGGAGGGGGCAGCCAGGCAGCTTTCTTT. As protein: CASSQEPPGGGSQAAFF.

The chain uses TRBV7-2 and TRBJ1-1; 9 positions match TRBD1. Germline loops: CDR1 SGHTA, CDR2 FQGNSA. V gave up 1 base and J gave up 3 bases; unmatched junction bases: 3. This CDR3 has 15 amino acids. The DNA of the CDR3 is TGTGCCAGCAGCTTAGTTGGGACAGGGTACACTGAAGCTTTCTTT. Translating gives CASSLVGTGYTEAFF.

J is TRBJ2-1 and V is TRBV20-1; 14 nucleotides align to TRBD2. V dropped 3 bases and J dropped 9; count of bases not matched to a gene: 13. CDR1 is DFQATT, CDR2 SNEGSKA, per germline (reference sequence). The CDR3 is 17 amino acids. In DNA form, the CDR3 reads TGCAGTGCTAGGGGGTTTGGACTAGCGGGAGGAGTCGGTGAGCAGTTCTTC. Translating gives CSARGFGLAGGVGEQFF.

The V and J genes are TRBV20-1 and TRBJ2-7, with TRBD2 identical over 16 bases. Looked up from germline, CDR1 is DFQATT and CDR2 is SNEGSKA (reference sequence). The V segment lost 5 bases and the J segment 2 bases; nucleotides outside the gene matches: 6. This CDR3 has 16 amino acids. This chain's CDR3 is CSALGLAGGFTYEQYF. The CDR3 DNA sequence: TGCAGTGCTTTGGGACTAGCGGGAGGGTTTACCTACGAGCAGTACTTC.

This clone was counted ten times or more. The chain is built from TRBV30 and TRBJ2-2, with D perhaps TRBD2 (6 bases). Germline assignment: CDR1 GTSNPN and CDR2 SVGIG (reference sequence). V was trimmed by 7 bases and J by 5 bases, leaving 17 bases between them. This CDR3 is built from 14 residues. CDR3 loop: CASTRDGGTGELFF. CDR3 nucleotide sequence: TGTGCCTCCACCCGGGACGGAGGGACCGGGGAGCTGTTTTTT. The full variable domain, rest sourced from reference TRBV30 and TRBJ2-2, is SQTIHQWPATLVQPVGSPLSLECTVEGTSNPNLYWYRQAAGRGLQLLFYSVGIGQISSEVPQNLSASRPQDRQFILSSKKLLLSDSGFYLCASTRDGGTGELFFGEGSRLTVL.

V is TRBV5-1 and J is TRBJ1-4, with D unresolved. CDR3 size: 14 residues. The germline V gene encodes CDR1 SGHRS and CDR2 YFSETQ. V dropped 4 bases and J dropped 4 bases, with 11 bases sitting between them. The CDR3 DNA follows: TGCGCCAGCAGCGTCCTGGGGAATAATGAAAAACTGTTTTTT. Translated, it gives CASSVLGNNEKLFF. The full variable domain, in which reference TRBV5-1 and TRBJ1-4 provide the parts outside the CDR3, is KAGVTQTPRYLIKTRGQQVTLSCSPISGHRSVSWYQQTPGQGLQFLFEYFSETQRNKGNFPGRFSGRQFSNSRSEMNVSTLELGDSALYLCASSVLGNNEKLFFGSGTQLSVL.

This chain links TRBV28 with TRBJ2-2, with 7 bases lining up with TRBD2. Germline assignment: CDR1 MDHEN and CDR2 SYDVKM. This CDR3 comprises 15 residues. V lost 3 bases to trimming and J lost 8 bases; unmatched junction nucleotides: 9. CDR3 bases: TGTGCCAGCAGTTTGGGGCGGGAGCTACGAGGGGAGCTGTTTTTT. Translated: CASSLGRELRGELFF. Based on the CDR3 plus reference TRBV28 and TRBJ2-2, the full variable domain is DVKVTQSSRYLVKRTGEKVFLECVQDMDHENMFWYRQDPGLGLRLIYFSYDVKMKEKGDIPEGYSVSREKKERFSLILESASTNQTSMYLCASSLGRELRGELFFGEGSRLTVL.

The chain joins TRBV20-1 to TRBJ2-7; the D gene is possibly TRBD2 (6 bases). The V gene lost 5 bases and the J gene lost 2 bases, with 25 bases spanning the gap. CDR3 length: 17 residues. Per the germline V gene, CDR1 is DFQATT and CDR2 is SNEGSKA (reference sequence). CDR3 coding DNA: TGCAGTGCTCCCTCTTCTATTTCCGGGGGTCCACCCTACGAGCAGTACTTC. Its translation is CSAPSSISGGPPYEQYF.

The table lists this clone with a few counts. The J gene is TRBJ2-1, the V gene TRBV5-1, with D unresolved. Trimming cost V 6 bases and J 0 bases, with 19 bases left between them. This CDR3 has 17 amino acids. Germline assignment: CDR1 SGHRS and CDR2 YFSETQ. CDR3 region: CASTPVGTYASYNEQFF. The CDR3 nucleotides are TGCGCCAGCACCCCGGTGGGTACCTACGCCTCCTACAATGAGCAGTTCTTC.

J is TRBJ1-2 and V is TRBV6-2 or TRBV6-3; possible D gene TRBD1, 6 bases. The CDR3 has 13 amino acids. The V end was cut by 6 bases, the J end by 6 bases, with 14 bases between. Germline CDR1 reads MNHEY; CDR2 reads SVGEGT. This CDR3 reads CASSMIRTDGYTF. CDR3 DNA: TGTGCCAGCAGCATGATCCGGACAGATGGCTACACCTTC.

This clone was seen a single time. The rearrangement links TRBV30 to TRBJ2-1, with TRBD2 matching 14 bases. From germline, CDR1 is GTSNPN and CDR2 SVGIG (reference sequence). With 2 bases clipped from V and 4 bases from J, the junction kept 10 bases outside the gene matches. This CDR3 is built from 18 residues. The CDR3 sequence is CAWSPGTSGRIGYNEQFF. Here the CDR3 DNA reads TGTGCCTGGAGTCCCGGGACTAGCGGGAGAATAGGGTACAATGAGCAGTTCTTC.

This clone was seen once. The chain employs TRBV7-9 and TRBJ2-7; D gene unclear. There are 13 residues in the CDR3. Trimming took 5 bases from V and 3 from J, leaving 11 bases between them. CDR1 SEHNR and CDR2 FQNEAQ come from the germline V gene (reference sequence). CDR3 loop: CASSDSMVYEQYF. As DNA, the CDR3 is TGTGCCAGCAGCGATAGCATGGTCTACGAGCAGTACTTC.

This rearrangement joins TRBV2 to TRBJ2-3; 11 bases map to TRBD2. Per the germline V gene, CDR1 is SNHLY and CDR2 is FYNNEI. This CDR3 is 16 amino acids long. V shed 5 bases and J 3 bases; nucleotides not matched to a gene: 7. The CDR3 here is CASSRLAGGLTDTQYF. The CDR3 region has the DNA TGTGCCAGCAGTCGGCTAGCGGGAGGCTTGACAGATACGCAGTATTTT.

This clone is termed medium-sized. V usage is TRBV30 and J usage is TRBJ1-6, with 7 bases fitting TRBD1. Germline V gene sequence: CDR1 GTSNPN, CDR2 SVGIG (reference sequence). The CDR3 totals 15 residues. Unmatched junction bases numbered 11, after V lost 4 bases and J lost 8 bases. CDR3 protein: CAWTWTGGYDSPLHF. As DNA, the CDR3 is TGTGCCTGGACATGGACAGGTGGATATGATTCACCCCTCCACTTT. Combining the CDR3 with reference TRBV30 and TRBJ1-6 gives the whole variable domain SQTIHQWPATLVQPVGSPLSLECTVEGTSNPNLYWYRQAAGRGLQLLFYSVGIGQISSEVPQNLSASRPQDRQFILSSKKLLLSDSGFYLCAWTWTGGYDSPLHFGNGTRLTVT.

In its sample, this clone was seen a few times. This chain links TRBV6-1 with TRBJ2-1, with D uncertain. Germline V gene sequence: CDR1 MNHNS, CDR2 SASEGT. V was cut by 5 bases and J by 8 bases, with 13 bases left in between. The CDR3 has 13 amino acids. In nucleotides, the CDR3 is TGTGCCAGCAGTCCCGCCTTCCAATATGAGCAGTTCTTC. This codes for CASSPAFQYEQFF.

This clone was counted only a few times. The chain has TRBV7-2 and TRBJ2-3; 8 nucleotides line up with TRBD2. The CDR3 extends over 15 amino acids. V shed 4 bases and J 1 base; nucleotides not matched to a gene: 4. Germline loops: CDR1 SGHTA, CDR2 FQGNSA. CDR3 DNA: TGTGCCAGCAGCTGGAGCGGGAGAGGCACAGATACGCAGTATTTT. As protein: CASSWSGRGTDTQYF. The full variable domain, its missing parts supplied by reference TRBV7-2 and TRBJ2-3, is GAGVSQSPSNKVTEKGKDVELRCDPISGHTALYWYRQSLGQGLEFLIYFQGNSAPDKSGLPSDRFSAERTGGSVSTLTIQRTQQEDSAVYLCASSWSGRGTDTQYFGPGTRLTVL.

This clone was seen at least ten times. The rearrangement uses TRBV27 and TRBJ2-1; TRBD1 might be the D (5 bases). Germline values: CDR1 MNHEY, CDR2 SMNVEV (reference sequence). With 7 bases removed from V and 4 bases from J, the gap between germline ends came to 17 bases. The CDR3 sequence is 15 residues long. The CDR3 protein is CASTLTPRGYNEQFF. CDR3 bases: TGTGCCAGCACCCTAACACCAAGGGGTTACAATGAGCAGTTCTTC.

The V call is TRBV6-1, the J call TRBJ2-7; 9 positions match TRBD1. CDR1 and CDR2 (germline): MNHNS, SASEGT. The length of the CDR3 is 13 residues. Unmatched junction bases numbered 4, after V lost 1 base and J lost 9 bases. The CDR3 nucleotides are TGTGCCAGCAGTGAAGTTTCGGGACAGGGGCAGTACTTC. Residues: CASSEVSGQGQYF.

This clone was detected a few times. This chain connects TRBV28 to TRBJ2-7; D is ambiguous. The CDR3 sequence is 15 residues long. Trimming shortened V by 6 bases and J by 0 bases, and 15 bases separated the two germline ends. Germline V gene data show CDR1 as MDHEN and CDR2 as SYDVKM. This chain's CDR3 is CASRSTVANSYEQYF. In DNA form, the CDR3 reads TGTGCCAGCAGATCGACTGTTGCAAACTCCTACGAGCAGTACTTC.